This T cell receptor beta chain comes out of a study of blood T cell repertoires in COVID-19. Study background: T cells, B-cell-depleted T cells, or PBMCs supplied cDNA or gDNA.

All exposed participants met a person with COVID-19 within 2 weeks before entering the study. The CDR3 totals 17 residues. The germline V and J ends were trimmed by 0 bases and 0 bases, with 12 bases remaining between them. Germline V lookup: CDR1 GTSNPN, CDR2 SVGIG (reference sequence). Using immunoSEQ multiplex PCR, the repertoire was profiled, and TCRdb retains in-frame clones only, with some absent. The sample records approximately 400,000 clones, 80% to 95% being singletons. The chain links TRBV30 to TRBJ1-6; D unresolved. The clonotype originates from a woman aged 40 to 50 who had been exposed to COVID-19. Sequenced material: PBMCs or T cells enriched from blood (not recorded which). The CDR3 DNA is TGTGCCTGGAGTGTACGGGGAGCGAGCTCCTATAATTCACCCCTCCACTTT. This encodes CAWSVRGASSYNSPLHF.